The 9 T cell receptor beta chains reported below all come from one sample, sequenced in a study of control samples from healthy donors and cancer patients. Sequenced by immunoSEQ multiplex PCR; TCRdb stores in-frame clones only, minus some. The sample has approximately 110,000 clones; 75% to 95% are singletons. The sample consisted of blood. The source of these receptors is a human donor in good health. The donor label of this sample is uncertain.

This chain uses TRBV25-1 with TRBJ2-7; no definite D call. Trimming cost V 1 base and J 9 bases, with 10 bases left between them. CDR3 length equals 12 residues. Germline V gene data show CDR1 as MGHDK and CDR2 as SYGVNS. CDR3 sequence (DNA): TGTGCCAGCAGTGAATTGGGTTTGGGGCAGTACTTC. It specifies CASSELGLGQYF.

The chain couples TRBV5-6 to TRBJ1-2; 10 positions match TRBD1. V gave up 3 bases and J gave up 1 base; unmatched junction bases: 6. The CDR3 loop spans 16 amino acids. Germline V gene sequence: CDR1 SGHDT, CDR2 YYEEEE. CDR3: CASSSGQGGFNYGYTF. CDR3 in DNA: TGTGCCAGCAGCTCAGGACAGGGGGGATTTAACTATGGCTACACCTTC.

This clone was observed once. The chain couples TRBV11-2 to TRBJ2-3; D uncertain. V was cut by 5 bases and J by 1 base, with 13 bases left in between. The CDR3 loop spans 15 amino acids. Germline-derived CDR1 and CDR2 are SGHAT and FQNNGV. The CDR3 DNA follows: TGTGCCAGCAGCAAGAGGCCGCCGGGCACAGATACGCAGTATTTT. Protein sequence: CASSKRPPGTDTQYF.

V is TRBV12-5 and J is TRBJ2-5; D is perhaps TRBD1 (5 bases). Trimming pared 2 bases from V and 5 bases from J, leaving 9 bases between. Germline V CDR1 and CDR2: LGHNT, FRNRAP. The CDR3 has 13 residues. As DNA, the CDR3 is TGTGCTAGTGGTTTGTTGTCAGGGGAGACCCAGTACTTC. Translating gives CASGLLSGETQYF.

CDR3 coding DNA: TGTGCCAGTAGCAAGGACAGGCCCACCTACGAGCAGTACTTC. As protein: CASSKDRPTYEQYF. The chain joins TRBV19 to TRBJ2-7, with 7 bases identical to TRBD1. Germline V lookup: CDR1 LNHDA, CDR2 SQIVND (reference sequence). The CDR3 loop spans 14 amino acids. Germline trimming cut 6 bases from V and 2 bases from J; bases unmatched to any gene: 7.

The chain is built from TRBV2 and TRBJ2-1, with D possibly being TRBD1 (6 bases). This CDR3 is built from 11 residues. Germline CDR1 is SNHLY and CDR2 is FYNNEI. The V end was cut by 6 bases, the J end by 8 bases, with 8 bases between. CDR3 in amino acids: CASRGGDEQFF. The CDR3 bases are TGTGCCAGCAGAGGGGGTGATGAGCAGTTCTTC.

J is TRBJ1-3 and V is TRBV6-5; D may be TRBD1 (5 bases). The CDR3 has 16 residues. The germline V gene has CDR1 MNHEY and CDR2 SVGAGI. The V end lost 4 bases, the J end lost 4 bases, and 17 bases lay between the germline ends. The CDR3 sequence is CASSSPSGTEGNTIYF. The CDR3 bases are TGTGCCAGCAGTTCCCCCTCAGGGACGGAAGGAAACACCATATATTTT.

The V and J genes are TRBV15 and TRBJ1-1; D call uncertain. Trimming stripped 0 bases from V and 11 bases from J, with 13 bases between. The germline V gene has CDR1 LNHNV and CDR2 YYDKDF (reference sequence). The CDR3 sequence is 13 residues long. This CDR3 reads CATSRERALDAFF. The CDR3 bases are TGTGCCACCAGCAGAGAAAGGGCCCTTGACGCTTTCTTT.

The CDR3 loop is CASSLADNSYNEQFF. The CDR3 bases are TGTGCCAGCAGCCTAGCTGATAACTCCTACAATGAGCAGTTCTTC. This chain joins TRBV28 and TRBJ2-1; possibly TRBD2 for D (5 bases). V lost 6 bases and J 0 bases, leaving 12 bases between the germline ends. This CDR3 spans 15 amino acids. CDR1 and CDR2 (germline): MDHEN, SYDVKM.